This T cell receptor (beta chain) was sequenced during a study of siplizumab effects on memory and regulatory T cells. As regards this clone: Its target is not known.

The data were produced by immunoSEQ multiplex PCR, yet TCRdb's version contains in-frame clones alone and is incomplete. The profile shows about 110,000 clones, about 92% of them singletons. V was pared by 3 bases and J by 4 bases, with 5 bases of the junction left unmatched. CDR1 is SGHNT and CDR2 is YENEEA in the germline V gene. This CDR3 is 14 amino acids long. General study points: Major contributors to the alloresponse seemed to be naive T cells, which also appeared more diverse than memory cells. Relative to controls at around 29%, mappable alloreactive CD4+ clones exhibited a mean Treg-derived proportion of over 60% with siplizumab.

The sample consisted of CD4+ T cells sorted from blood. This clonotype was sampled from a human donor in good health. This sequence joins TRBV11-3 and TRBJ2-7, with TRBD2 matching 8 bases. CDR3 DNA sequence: TGTGCCAGCAGCTTGGGAGCGGGAGCGTACGAGCAGTACTTC. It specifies CASSLGAGAYEQYF. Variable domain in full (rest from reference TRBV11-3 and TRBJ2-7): EAGVVQSPRYKIIEKKQPVAFWCNPISGHNTLYWYLQNLGQGPELLIRYENEEAVDDSQLPKDRFSAERLKGVDSTLKIQPAELGDSAVYLCASSLGAGAYEQYFGPGTRLTVT.